Here is one TCR beta chain with its context. Its specificity is unknown. The data originate from a study of CD8 T cells in ankylosing spondylitis. Study-level results: Peripheral blood held disease-linked clones only at relatively low frequency, and these were CD8+. Significant enrichment of disease-linked clones was reported in matched ankylosing spondylitis synovial fluid. A TCR beta motif of roughly 8 highly homologous variants seemed to mark ankylosing spondylitis blood.

Germline assignment: CDR1 WSHSY and CDR2 SAAADI. This CDR3 has 15 residues. Trimming took off 3 bases at V and 6 bases at J, with 15 bases between the two ends. Each CDR3 protein is one row after TCRdb ran MiXCR on the 5' RACE reads. Altogether 150,000 to 250,000 distinct CDR3 sequences are present, more than 10% being singletons, with the ten largest covering 15% to 20%. This sequence was found in a male donor with ankylosing spondylitis or in good health (not recorded which). The genes are TRBV10-2 and TRBJ2-1; possibly TRBD1 for D (7 bases). The sequencing sample was made of blood, either unsorted or a sorted T cell fraction (not recorded which). The CDR3 bases are TGCGCCAGCAGTGACGGGGCAGGGGGGACCAATGAGCAGTTCTTC. Translated, it gives CASSDGAGGTNEQFF.